A selection of T cell receptor beta chains follows, all from one sample in a study of molecular identifiers for immune sequencing clone quantification. TCRdb reprocessed the PCR reads with MiXCR, giving one entry per CDR3 protein. This table holds under 600,000 distinct CDR3 sequences, roughly 25% found once. Sequencing input: naive CD8+ T cells from blood, with Jurkat cell RNA spiked in. All receptors come from a human donor in good health. Some libraries in this study had Jurkat cell RNA spiked in. Each CDR3 is given with its conserved first and last residue. D genes are given only for firm matches. Expanded clones are given a class, and other clones once, few, many or no size at all.

v_gene	len	abundance	j_gene	d_gene	CDR3aa	CDR3nt
TRBV19	13	.	TRBJ2-3	TRBD2	CASRAGAPDTQYF	TGTGCCAGTAGAGCGGGGGCCCCAGATACGCAGTATTTT
TRBV5-5	14	many	TRBJ1-1	.	CASSLTVSNTEAFF	TGTGCCAGCAGCTTGACAGTATCGAACACTGAAGCTTTCTTT
TRBV19	19	.	TRBJ2-2	TRBD2	CASSVKPGLAATNTGELFF	TGTGCCAGTAGTGTAAAGCCGGGACTAGCGGCAACCAACACCGGGGAGCTGTTTTTT
TRBV12-3/TRBV12-4	15	once	TRBJ2-3	.	CASGLGPGYTDTQYF	TGTGCCAGCGGTTTAGGCCCGGGCTATACAGATACGCAGTATTTT
TRBV4-3	15	few	TRBJ2-3	TRBD1	CASSKNRGRPYTQYF	TGCGCCAGCAGCAAGAACAGGGGCCGACCTTATACGCAGTATTTT
TRBV27	15	many	TRBJ2-7	.	CASSFRSLPGYEQYF	TGTGCCAGCAGTTTTCGAAGCCTCCCGGGGTACGAGCAGTACTTC
TRBV12-5	12	many	TRBJ2-3	.	CASGSVLDTQYF	TGTGCTAGTGGTTCAGTACTAGATACGCAGTATTTT
TRBV6-5	13	.	TRBJ2-5	TRBD2	CASESAGDEAQYF	TGTGCCAGCGAGTCGGCGGGGGATGAGGCCCAGTACTTC
TRBV7-2	16	.	TRBJ2-5	TRBD2	CASSPWASGLGETQYF	TGTGCCAGCAGCCCGTGGGCTAGCGGGTTGGGAGAGACCCAGTACTTC
TRBV7-2	16	few	TRBJ2-1	.	CASSLAWAGASDEQFF	TGTGCCAGCAGCTTAGCTTGGGCAGGGGCCTCTGATGAGCAGTTCTTC
TRBV24-1	13	few	TRBJ2-3	TRBD2	CATSLAGSDTQYF	TGTGCCACCAGCTTAGCGGGGTCAGATACGCAGTATTTT
TRBV6-6	15	.	TRBJ1-1	.	CASNEDPWVNTEAFF	TGTGCCAGCAACGAGGACCCGTGGGTGAACACTGAAGCTTTCTTT
TRBV29-1	14	few	TRBJ2-7	TRBD2	CSVVGGRGGYEQYF	TGCAGCGTTGTCGGGGGGCGGGGGGGCTACGAGCAGTACTTC
TRBV29-1	14	.	TRBJ2-1	.	CSVEWPLSYNEQFF	TGCAGCGTTGAGTGGCCTCTGAGTTACAATGAGCAGTTCTTC
TRBV11-2	12	.	TRBJ2-7	.	CASSSLRYEQYF	TGTGCCAGCAGCTCCCTTCGGTACGAGCAGTACTTC
TRBV24-1	11	many	TRBJ1-5	.	CATTNPGSRHF	TGTGCCACCACCAACCCCGGATCCCGGCATTTT
TRBV7-9	14	.	TRBJ2-2	.	CASSLGSYTGELFF	TGTGCCAGCAGCTTAGGGTCGTACACCGGGGAGCTGTTTTTT
TRBV11-3	13	once	TRBJ2-1	.	CASSSTITNEQFF	TGTGCCAGCAGCTCCACAATCACCAATGAGCAGTTCTTC
TRBV30	15	few	TRBJ2-7	TRBD2	CAWGRERRGNYEQYF	TGTGCCTGGGGGCGGGAGCGGAGGGGAAACTACGAGCAGTACTTC
TRBV9	17	few	TRBJ2-2	.	CASSVTGSQGPAGELFF	TGTGCCAGCAGCGTAACCGGGTCCCAGGGGCCGGCCGGGGAGCTGTTTTTT
TRBV7-9	14	few	TRBJ1-1	TRBD1	CASSWTGDFTEAFF	TGTGCCAGCAGCTGGACAGGGGATTTCACTGAAGCTTTCTTT
TRBV9	15	many	TRBJ2-5	TRBD2	CASSGGLAGAETQYF	TGTGCCAGCAGCGGGGGACTAGCGGGAGCTGAGACCCAGTACTTC
TRBV7-9	17	few	TRBJ1-6	.	CASSHPPGGSYNSPLHF	TGTGCCAGCAGCCACCCCCCTGGGGGCTCCTATAATTCACCCCTCCACTTT
TRBV20-1	18	.	TRBJ1-2	TRBD1	CSARIGGGTGRRNYGYTF	TGCAGTGCTAGAATAGGAGGAGGGACAGGGAGGAGGAACTATGGCTACACCTTC
TRBV19	14	few	TRBJ1-2	.	CASSFPGRNYGYTF	TGTGCCAGTAGTTTCCCAGGGAGAAACTATGGCTACACCTTC
TRBV19	18	few	TRBJ2-2	TRBD2	CASSLMTSGGALTGELFF	TGTGCCAGTAGTTTAATGACTAGCGGGGGCGCTTTAACCGGGGAGCTGTTTTTT
TRBV20-1	16	few	TRBJ1-2	TRBD1	CSARPPSGTGSYGYTF	TGCAGTGCTAGACCCCCTTCCGGGACAGGGAGCTATGGCTACACCTTC
TRBV5-1	14	many	TRBJ2-3	.	CASAPVSYTDTQYF	TGCGCCAGCGCCCCCGTGTCTTACACAGATACGCAGTATTTT
TRBV15	15	few	TRBJ2-3	TRBD1	CATSRVTGATDTQYF	TGTGCCACCAGCAGGGTGACAGGGGCAACAGATACGCAGTATTTT
TRBV2	14	few	TRBJ2-3	TRBD2	CASSDPSGVDTQYF	TGTGCCAGCAGTGACCCTAGCGGGGTAGATACGCAGTATTTT
TRBV6-2/TRBV6-3	16	.	TRBJ2-3	TRBD2	CASSQGNSGGRDTQYF	TGTGCCAGCAGTCAGGGCAATAGCGGGGGCCGTGATACGCAGTATTTT
TRBV11-2	15	many	TRBJ2-1	TRBD2	CASSFSGSSYNEQFF	TGTGCCAGCAGCTTCAGCGGGAGCTCCTACAATGAGCAGTTCTTC
TRBV20-1	14	many	TRBJ2-2	.	CSARDPQYTGELFF	TGCAGTGCTAGAGATCCCCAGTACACCGGGGAGCTGTTTTTT
TRBV20-1	16	few	TRBJ1-4	.	CSARDRGLSYNEKLFF	TGCAGTGCTAGAGACAGGGGTCTGAGCTATAATGAAAAACTGTTTTTT
TRBV7-2	18	few	TRBJ2-2	.	CASSLDRYRKEDTGELFF	TGTGCCAGCAGCTTAGACCGGTACCGGAAGGAGGACACCGGGGAGCTGTTTTTT
TRBV30	11	.	TRBJ1-1	.	CAWSVHSEAFF	TGTGCCTGGAGTGTACATTCTGAAGCTTTCTTT
TRBV11-3	13	.	TRBJ2-3	.	CASGQGTSDTQYF	TGTGCCAGCGGTCAGGGGACCTCAGATACGCAGTATTTT
TRBV30	12	few	TRBJ1-1	.	CAWSLMNTEAFF	TGTGCCTGGTCATTAATGAACACTGAAGCTTTCTTT
TRBV5-1	15	.	TRBJ2-3	TRBD1	CASSLGQGIFDTQYF	TGCGCCAGCAGCTTGGGACAGGGGATTTTCGATACGCAGTATTTT
TRBV30	13	many	TRBJ1-2	.	CAWSGGEGYGYTF	TGTGCCTGGAGTGGAGGGGAAGGCTATGGCTACACCTTC
TRBV11-2	15	.	TRBJ2-3	.	CASSSTGPPRNTQYF	TGTGCCAGCAGCTCAACCGGACCCCCCCGGAATACGCAGTATTTT
TRBV7-9	12	few	TRBJ1-6	.	CASSQNNSPLHF	TGTGCCAGCAGCCAGAATAATTCACCCCTCCACTTT
TRBV5-1	11	many	TRBJ2-1	.	CASSWGNEQFF	TGCGCCAGCAGCTGGGGCAATGAGCAGTTCTTC
TRBV28	13	.	TRBJ2-1	.	CASGFRMGDEQFF	TGTGCCAGCGGCTTTCGAATGGGAGATGAGCAGTTCTTC
TRBV7-7	17	.	TRBJ2-5	TRBD2	CASSPWSSGPFQETQYF	TGTGCTAGCAGCCCGTGGAGTAGCGGGCCTTTCCAAGAGACCCAGTACTTC
TRBV30	12	few	TRBJ2-7	.	CAGGATSYEQYF	TGTGCCGGCGGCGCGACCTCCTACGAGCAGTACTTC
TRBV4-3	14	few	TRBJ2-7	.	CASSQVGGDYEQYF	TGCGCCAGCAGCCAAGTAGGGGGTGATTACGAGCAGTACTTC
TRBV13	17	few	TRBJ2-7	.	CASSSRKGGKSSYEQYF	TGTGCCAGCAGCTCACGGAAGGGGGGCAAGAGCTCCTACGAGCAGTACTTC
TRBV13	15	.	TRBJ2-3	TRBD2	CATPGTSGGGDTQYF	TGTGCCACCCCCGGGACTAGCGGGGGGGGAGATACGCAGTATTTT